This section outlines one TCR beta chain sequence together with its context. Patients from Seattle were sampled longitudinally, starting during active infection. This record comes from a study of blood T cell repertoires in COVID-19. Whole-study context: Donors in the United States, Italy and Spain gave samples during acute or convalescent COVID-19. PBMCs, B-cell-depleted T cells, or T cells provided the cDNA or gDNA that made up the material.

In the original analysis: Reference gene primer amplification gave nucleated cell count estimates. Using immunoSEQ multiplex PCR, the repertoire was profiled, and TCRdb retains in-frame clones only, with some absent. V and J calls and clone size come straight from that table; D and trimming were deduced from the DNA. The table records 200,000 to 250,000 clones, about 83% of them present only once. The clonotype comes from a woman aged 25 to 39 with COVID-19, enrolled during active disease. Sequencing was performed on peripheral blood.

The CDR3 nucleotides read TGTGCCAGCAGTGGTAGCTTCACAGATACGCAGTATTTT. It yields the protein CASSGSFTDTQYF. The chain employs TRBV27 and TRBJ2-3; D not certain. Trimming took off 5 bases at V and 2 bases at J, with 8 bases between the two ends. Germline CDR1 and CDR2: MNHEY and SMNVEV (reference sequence). This CDR3 is 13 amino acids long.